The clone carrying this T cell receptor beta chain showed up just a few times. Its antigen is as yet unknown. Expressed TCRB transcripts were sequenced because the isolated RNA had all been reverse transcribed beforehand. Sequencing was performed with immunoSEQ multiplex PCR; in TCRdb, only in-frame clones are kept and a portion is missing. The data show 500,000 to 650,000 clones, under 15% seen once. This record belongs to a study of beta chain features in type 1 diabetes. Study observations and caveats: cDNA-based reads could over-represent cells with high TCR expression. When Type 1 diabetes patients were examined, their TCRB CDR3s proved moderately but significantly shorter in all four CD4+ subsets.

The CDR3 sequence is 14 residues long. Germline V CDR1 and CDR2: SGHRS, YFSETQ. The V end was cut by 1 base, the J end by 2 bases, with 9 bases between. The clonotype was recovered from a man younger than 40 with type 1 diabetes. The chain combines TRBV5-1 with TRBJ1-2; D gene ambiguous. The sample comprised naive CD4+ T cells from blood. CDR3 nucleotides: TGCGCCAGCAGCTTGCCCGGCCCCAACTATGGCTACACCTTC. Its protein product is CASSLPGPNYGYTF.